This T cell receptor (beta chain) appears in the sequencing data of a study of CD8+CD57+ T cells in acquired aplastic anemia. Turning to the study itself: Mean DNA quantity obtained from sorted CD4+ and CD8+ cells was 3 to 4 ug.

As regards this clonotype: Its antigen remains unidentified.

The CDR3 loop spans 18 amino acids. Germline V lookup: CDR1 LGHNA, CDR2 YSLEER. V lost 0 bases and J 2 bases, leaving 14 bases between the germline ends. In patients chosen for sequencing, flow cytometry had shown CD8+CD57+ cell expansion. Genomic DNA templated the TCR beta VDJ and CDR3 profiling. From the reads, TCRdb called clonotypes with MiXCR, one entry per CDR3 protein. Counted here are approximately 180,000 distinct CDR3 sequences, 45% to 55% occurring once; the ten biggest clones make up more than 0.95%. Notes on the study in general: Shared by patients and controls, some 29 CD8+ CDR3s were abundant in patients.

The sample consisted of sorted CD4+, CD8+, or CD8+CD57+ T cells (not recorded which) from PBMCs. The clonotype originates from a human donor with aplastic anemia. The J gene is TRBJ2-6, the V gene TRBV4-3, with a weak D call TRBD1 (6 bases). The CDR3 nucleotides are TGCGCCAGCAGCCAAGAGTGGGGACACCTAACTGGGGCCAACGTCCTGACTTTC. Translation: CASSQEWGHLTGANVLTF.